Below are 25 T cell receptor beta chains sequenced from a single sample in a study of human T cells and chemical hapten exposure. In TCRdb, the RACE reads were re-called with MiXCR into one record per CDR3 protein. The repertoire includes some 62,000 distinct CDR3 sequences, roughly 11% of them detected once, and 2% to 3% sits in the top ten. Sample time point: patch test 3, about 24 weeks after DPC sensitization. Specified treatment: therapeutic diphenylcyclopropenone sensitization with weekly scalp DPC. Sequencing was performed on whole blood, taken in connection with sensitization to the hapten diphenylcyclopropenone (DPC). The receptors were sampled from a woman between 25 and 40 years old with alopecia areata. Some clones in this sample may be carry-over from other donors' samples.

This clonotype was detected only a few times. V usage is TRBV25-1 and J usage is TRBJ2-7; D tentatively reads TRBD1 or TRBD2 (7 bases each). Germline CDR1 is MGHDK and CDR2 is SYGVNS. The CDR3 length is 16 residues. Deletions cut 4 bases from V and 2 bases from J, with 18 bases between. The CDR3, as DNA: TGTGCCAGCAGTGGGGGAGGGGACAGCCGGACCTACGAGCAGTACTTC. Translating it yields CASSGGGDSRTYEQYF.

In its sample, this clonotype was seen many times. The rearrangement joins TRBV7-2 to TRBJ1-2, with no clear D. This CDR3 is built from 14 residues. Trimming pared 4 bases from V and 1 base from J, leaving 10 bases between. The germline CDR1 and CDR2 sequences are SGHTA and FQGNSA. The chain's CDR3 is CASSSARLNYGYTF. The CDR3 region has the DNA TGTGCCAGCAGCTCGGCCCGGCTTAACTATGGCTACACCTTC. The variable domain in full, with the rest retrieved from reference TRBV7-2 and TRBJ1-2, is GAGVSQSPSNKVTEKGKDVELRCDPISGHTALYWYRQSLGQGLEFLIYFQGNSAPDKSGLPSDRFSAERTGGSVSTLTIQRTQQEDSAVYLCASSSARLNYGYTFGSGTRLTVV.

CDR3 protein: CATSRQDSSQGSPLHF. The CDR3 DNA reads as TGTGCCACCAGCAGACAGGACTCATCCCAGGGTTCACCCCTCCACTTT. The genes are TRBV15 and TRBJ1-6; weak D call: TRBD1 (5 bases). Trimming took 2 bases from V and 9 from J, leaving 17 bases between them. Germline-derived CDR1 and CDR2 are LNHNV and YYDKDF (reference sequence). The CDR3 runs 16 residues.

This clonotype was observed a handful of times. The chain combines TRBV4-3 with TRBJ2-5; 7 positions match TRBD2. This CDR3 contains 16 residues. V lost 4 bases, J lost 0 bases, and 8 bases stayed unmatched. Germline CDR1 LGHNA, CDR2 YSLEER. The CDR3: CASSPTLARNQETQYF. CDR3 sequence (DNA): TGCGCCAGCAGCCCAACACTAGCGAGGAACCAAGAGACCCAGTACTTC.

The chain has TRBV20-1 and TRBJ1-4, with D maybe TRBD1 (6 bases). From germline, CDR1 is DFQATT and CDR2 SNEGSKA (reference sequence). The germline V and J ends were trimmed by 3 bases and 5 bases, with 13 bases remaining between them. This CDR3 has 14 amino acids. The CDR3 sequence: CSARAGATNEKLFF. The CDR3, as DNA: TGCAGTGCTAGGGCAGGGGCTACCAATGAAAAACTGTTTTTT.

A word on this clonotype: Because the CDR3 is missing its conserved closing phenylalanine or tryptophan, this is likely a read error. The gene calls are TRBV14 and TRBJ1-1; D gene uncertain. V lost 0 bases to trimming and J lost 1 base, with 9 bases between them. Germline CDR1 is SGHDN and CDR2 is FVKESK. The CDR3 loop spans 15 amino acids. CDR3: CASSQELVPNTEAFL. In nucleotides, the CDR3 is TGTGCCAGCAGCCAAGAATTGGTGCCGAACACTGAAGCTTTCTTG.

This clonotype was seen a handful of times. This CDR3 reads CASSSFSLGGADEQYF. The CDR3 coding sequence is TGTGCCAGCAGCTCTTTCTCTCTGGGAGGGGCGGACGAGCAGTACTTC. The chain couples TRBV11-2 to TRBJ2-7; 7 bases align to TRBD2. This CDR3 contains 16 residues. Germline V lookup: CDR1 SGHAT, CDR2 FQNNGV. Trimming at V came to 4 bases and at J to 5 bases, leaving 14 bases not matched to a gene.

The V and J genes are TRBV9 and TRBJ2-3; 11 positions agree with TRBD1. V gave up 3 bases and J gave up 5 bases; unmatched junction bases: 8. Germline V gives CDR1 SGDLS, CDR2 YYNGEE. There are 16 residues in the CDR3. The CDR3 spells CASSEGGQGAKDTQYF. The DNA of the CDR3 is TGTGCCAGCAGCGAGGGAGGACAGGGGGCGAAAGATACGCAGTATTTT.

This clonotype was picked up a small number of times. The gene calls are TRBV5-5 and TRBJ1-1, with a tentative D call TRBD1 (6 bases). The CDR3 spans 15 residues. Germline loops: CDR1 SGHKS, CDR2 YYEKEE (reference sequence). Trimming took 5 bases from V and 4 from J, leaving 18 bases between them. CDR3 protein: CASSGDTLGGTEAFF. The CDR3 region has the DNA TGTGCCAGCAGTGGGGACACCCTAGGCGGCACTGAAGCTTTCTTT.

Here the CDR3 reads CSASGQGRPQHF. In DNA, the CDR3 is TGCAGTGCTAGCGGGCAGGGACGGCCCCAGCATTTT. The chain couples TRBV20-1 to TRBJ1-5; weak D call: TRBD1 (5 bases). Germline CDR1 and CDR2: DFQATT and SNEGSKA (reference sequence). Trimming removed 3 bases at V and 9 bases at J, with 12 bases between. The CDR3 runs 12 residues.

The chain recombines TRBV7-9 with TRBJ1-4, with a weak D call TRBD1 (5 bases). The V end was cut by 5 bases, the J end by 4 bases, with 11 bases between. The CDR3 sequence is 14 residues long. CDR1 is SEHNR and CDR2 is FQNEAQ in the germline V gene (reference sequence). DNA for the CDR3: TGTGCCAGCAGCCCAGGGTACTATAATGAAAAACTGTTTTTT. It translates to CASSPGYYNEKLFF.

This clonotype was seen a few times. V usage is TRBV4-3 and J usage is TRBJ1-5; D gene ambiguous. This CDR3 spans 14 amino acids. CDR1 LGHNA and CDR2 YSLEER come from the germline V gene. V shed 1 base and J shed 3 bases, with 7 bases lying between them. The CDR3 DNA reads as TGCGCCAGCAGCCAAGCACAGTACAATCAGCCCCAGCATTTT. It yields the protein CASSQAQYNQPQHF.

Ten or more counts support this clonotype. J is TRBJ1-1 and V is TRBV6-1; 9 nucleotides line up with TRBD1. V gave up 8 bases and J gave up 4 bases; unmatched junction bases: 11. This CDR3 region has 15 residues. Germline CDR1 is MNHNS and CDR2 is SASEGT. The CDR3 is CASDIPGQGGTEAFF. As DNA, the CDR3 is TGTGCCAGCGACATACCGGGACAGGGCGGCACTGAAGCTTTCTTT.

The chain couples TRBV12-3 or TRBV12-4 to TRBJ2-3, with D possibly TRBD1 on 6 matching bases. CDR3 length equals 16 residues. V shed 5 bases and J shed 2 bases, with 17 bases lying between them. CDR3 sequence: CASSPFEDSPTDTQYF. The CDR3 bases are TGTGCCAGCAGTCCTTTCGAGGACAGCCCCACAGATACGCAGTATTTT.

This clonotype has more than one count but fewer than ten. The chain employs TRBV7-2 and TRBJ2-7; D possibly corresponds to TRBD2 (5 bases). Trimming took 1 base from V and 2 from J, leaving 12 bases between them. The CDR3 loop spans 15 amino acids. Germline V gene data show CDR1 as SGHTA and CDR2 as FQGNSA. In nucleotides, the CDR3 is TGTGCCAGCAGCTTAGGGCCGGGAACTACCTACGAGCAGTACTTC. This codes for CASSLGPGTTYEQYF.

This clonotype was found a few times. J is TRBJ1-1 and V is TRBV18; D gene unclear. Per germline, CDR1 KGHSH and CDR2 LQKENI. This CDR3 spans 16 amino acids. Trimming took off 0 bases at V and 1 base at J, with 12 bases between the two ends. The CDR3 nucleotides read TGTGCCAGCTCACCACCGCCAGGCGGCCAGAACACTGAAGCTTTCTTT. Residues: CASSPPPGGQNTEAFF. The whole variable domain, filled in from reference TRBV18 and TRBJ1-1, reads NAGVMQNPRHLVRRRGQEARLRCSPMKGHSHVYWYRQLPEEGLKFMVYLQKENIIDESGMPKERFSAEFPKEGPSILRIQQVVRGDSAAYFCASSPPPGGQNTEAFFGQGTRLTVV.

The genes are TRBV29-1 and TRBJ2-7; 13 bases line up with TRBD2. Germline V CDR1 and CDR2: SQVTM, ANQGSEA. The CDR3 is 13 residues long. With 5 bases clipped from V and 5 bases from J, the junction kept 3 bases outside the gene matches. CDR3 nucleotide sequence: TGCAGCGTTTGGACTAGCGGGAGTGACGAGCAGTACTTC. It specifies CSVWTSGSDEQYF.

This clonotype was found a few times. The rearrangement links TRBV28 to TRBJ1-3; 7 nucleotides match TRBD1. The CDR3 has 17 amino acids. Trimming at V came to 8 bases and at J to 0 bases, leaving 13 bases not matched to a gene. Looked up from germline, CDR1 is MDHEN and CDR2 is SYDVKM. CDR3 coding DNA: TGTGCCAGCCGATCCTATGGACAGGTGAACTCTGGAAACACCATATATTTT. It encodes CASRSYGQVNSGNTIYF.

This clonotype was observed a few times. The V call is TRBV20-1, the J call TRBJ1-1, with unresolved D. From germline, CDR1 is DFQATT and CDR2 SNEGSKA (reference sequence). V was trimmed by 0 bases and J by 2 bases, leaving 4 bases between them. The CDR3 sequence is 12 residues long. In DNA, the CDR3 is TGCAGTGCTAGAGACAGTAACACTGAAGCTTTCTTT. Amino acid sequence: CSARDSNTEAFF.

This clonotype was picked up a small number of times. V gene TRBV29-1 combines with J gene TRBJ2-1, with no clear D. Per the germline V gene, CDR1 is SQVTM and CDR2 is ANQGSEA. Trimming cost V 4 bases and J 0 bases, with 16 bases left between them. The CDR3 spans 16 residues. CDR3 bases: TGCAGCGTTGTTGGGGTTGGTCTGAGCTCCTACAATGAGCAGTTCTTC. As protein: CSVVGVGLSSYNEQFF.

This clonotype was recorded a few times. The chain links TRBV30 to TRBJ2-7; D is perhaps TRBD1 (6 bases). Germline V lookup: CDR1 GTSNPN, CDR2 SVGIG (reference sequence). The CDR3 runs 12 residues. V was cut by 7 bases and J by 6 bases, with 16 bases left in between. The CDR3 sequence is CASYPGGREQYF. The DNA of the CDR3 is TGTGCCTCCTACCCTGGGGGCCGCGAGCAGTACTTC.

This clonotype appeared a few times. CDR3 loop: CATKSDRGRIYEQYF. CDR3 DNA sequence: TGTGCCACAAAATCAGACAGGGGGCGGATCTACGAGCAGTACTTC. V is TRBV6-5 and J is TRBJ2-7; 10 bases fit TRBD1. Germline lookup yields CDR1 MNHEY and CDR2 SVGAGI. V trimming: 10 bases; J trimming: 3 bases; junction bases outside the gene matches: 12. This CDR3 spans 15 amino acids.

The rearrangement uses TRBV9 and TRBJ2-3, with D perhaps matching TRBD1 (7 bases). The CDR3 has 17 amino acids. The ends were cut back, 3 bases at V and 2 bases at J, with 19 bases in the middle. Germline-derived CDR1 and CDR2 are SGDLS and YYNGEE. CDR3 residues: CASSGGGTETYTDTQYF. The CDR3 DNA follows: TGTGCCAGCAGCGGCGGAGGGACAGAGACTTACACAGATACGCAGTATTTT.

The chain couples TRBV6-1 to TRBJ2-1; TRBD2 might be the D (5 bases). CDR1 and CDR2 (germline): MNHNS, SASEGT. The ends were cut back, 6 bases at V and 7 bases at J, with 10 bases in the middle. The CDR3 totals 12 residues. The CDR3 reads CASSEWRNEQFF. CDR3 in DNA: TGTGCCAGCAGCGAGTGGAGGAATGAGCAGTTCTTC.

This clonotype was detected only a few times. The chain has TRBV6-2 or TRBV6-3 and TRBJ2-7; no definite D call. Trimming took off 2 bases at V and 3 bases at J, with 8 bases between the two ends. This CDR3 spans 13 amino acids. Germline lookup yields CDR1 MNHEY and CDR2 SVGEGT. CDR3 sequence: CASSYDTFYEQYF. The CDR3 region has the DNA TGTGCCAGCAGTTACGACACCTTCTACGAGCAGTACTTC.